This TCR beta chain was sequenced during a study of T-cell memory formation after mild COVID-19 (dated by TCRdb to about 2021). Regarding the research as a whole: Most TCR sequence clusters were specific to one of the two donors. In a couple of donors, T-cell clones that expanded and contracted after mild COVID-19 were tracked by sequencing TCRalpha and TCRbeta repertoires over time. Two young, previously healthy adult volunteers, one female and one male, were included in the cohort. The paper as a whole reports these results and caveats: Some responding clones were found in pre-infection memory, which suggests that pre-existing cross-reactive memory T cells took part in the SARS-CoV-2 response. The second-wave clones that peaked on day 37 were not confirmed to be SARS-CoV-2 specific. The study included only a couple of mild cases, and larger cohorts that include severe cases with pre-infection samples were judged to be necessary. Clones that contracted from day 15 to 85 showed balanced CD4/CD8 phenotypes, whereas a second wave of clones that expanded from day 15 to 37 leaned towards CD4+. Contracting CD4+ clones appeared mostly in the CM and EM memory subsets, whereas CD8+ clones were enriched in EMRA.

V lost 1 base and J lost 2 bases, and the count of bases not matched to a germline gene is 2. The germline V gene encodes CDR1 DFQATT and CDR2 SNEGSKA (reference sequence). The CDR3 has 16 amino acids, counting the end cysteine and phenylalanine. Left in the record is the CDR3 DNA by itself, 48 bases read in frame from the first base. Ficoll-Paque density gradient centrifugation was used to isolate PBMCs. This clonotype has ten or more counts. It lacks a known antigen. The input lacks base qualities; no much larger clone sits a single base away. TCRdb lists the instrument as Illumina NovaSeq 6000. TCRalpha and TCRbeta cDNA libraries were constructed by 5'RACE with constant-segment primers, with sample barcodes and unique molecular identifiers being introduced. Trizol reagent was used to extract RNA from every sample. Libraries were amplified in two PCR steps, with a second sample barcode and Illumina TruSeq adapters added in the second step. Libraries were sequenced on an Illumina NovaSeq with 2 x 150 bp paired-end reads. The paper's data handling went like this. With migec v1.2.7, reads were demultiplexed and then collapsed into UMI-guided consensus sequences. Using mixcr v2.1.11, UMI consensuses were aligned to TRA and TRB V and J templates and then assembled into clonotypes. A clonotype was counted as expanded or contracted only when both edgeR and NoisET called the clonotype significant, with the noise models trained on biological replicates. For edgeR calls, the cutoffs were a false discovery rate-adjusted p below 0.01 and a log2 fold-change threshold of 1. PCA with hierarchical clustering of max-normalized trajectories of the 1000 most abundant clonotypes was used as exploratory dynamics analysis. The CD4 or CD8 phenotype of responding clones was assigned using the separately sequenced CD4+ and CD8+ repertoires. TCRdb redid the processing of the public reads, applying fastp at Q25 and MiXCR, and retained in-frame beta chains. CDR3 protein duplicates are merged, each entry listing the most common genes and DNA. None of the V and J calls come from the authors' own analysis; TCRdb made them. The sample table contains 450,000 to 650,000 distinct CDR3 sequences; only one count was recorded for about a sixth of them. Clones ranked in the top ten supply around 12% of the sample.

The source material was PBMCs or a T cell subset sorted from them (not recorded which). This clonotype originated in an adult woman who had mild COVID-19 (a few samples of this study predate the infection). The sample titles of this study are shuffled in the database, so cell type and time point are left out; the donor was told from shared clones. The V gene is TRBV20-1 and the J gene is TRBJ2-1, and TRBD2 aligns with 13 junction nucleotides. The DNA sequence is as follows: TGCAGTGCTAGAGCGGGACTAGCGGGGACCTACAATGAGCAGTTCTTC. Translated, it gives CSARAGLAGTYNEQFF.